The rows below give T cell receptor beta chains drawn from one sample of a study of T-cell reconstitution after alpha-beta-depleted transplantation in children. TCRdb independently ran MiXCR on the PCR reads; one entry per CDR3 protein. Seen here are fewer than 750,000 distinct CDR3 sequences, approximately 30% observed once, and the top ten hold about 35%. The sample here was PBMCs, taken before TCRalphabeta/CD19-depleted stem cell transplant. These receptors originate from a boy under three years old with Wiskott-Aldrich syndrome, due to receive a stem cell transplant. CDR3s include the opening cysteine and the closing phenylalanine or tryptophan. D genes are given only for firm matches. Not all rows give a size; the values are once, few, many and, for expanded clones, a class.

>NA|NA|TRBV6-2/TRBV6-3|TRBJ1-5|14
CASSLWGRNQPQHF
TGTGCCAGCAGTTTATGGGGACGGAATCAGCCCCAGCATTTT
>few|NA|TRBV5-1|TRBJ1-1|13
CASREQTNTEAFF
TGCGCCAGCAGAGAGCAGACGAACACTGAAGCTTTCTTT
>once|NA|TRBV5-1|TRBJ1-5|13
CASSLRGSAPQHF
TGCGCCAGCAGCTTGAGAGGCAGCGCTCCCCAGCATTTT
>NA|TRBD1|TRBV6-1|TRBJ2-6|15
CASSVNRGGANVLTF
TGTGCCAGCAGTGTAAACAGGGGAGGGGCCAACGTCCTGACTTTC
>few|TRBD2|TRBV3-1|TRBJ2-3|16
CASSQELAGDEDTQYF
TGTGCCAGCAGCCAAGAATTAGCGGGAGATGAGGATACGCAGTATTTT
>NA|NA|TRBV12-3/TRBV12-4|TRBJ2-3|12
CASKSSADTQYF
TGTGCCAGCAAGAGCAGCGCTGATACGCAGTATTTT
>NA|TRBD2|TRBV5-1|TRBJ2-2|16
CVSSPGTSGSTGELFF
TGCGTCAGCAGCCCAGGCACTAGCGGGAGTACCGGGGAGCTGTTTTTT
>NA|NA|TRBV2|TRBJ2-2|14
CASSETSRPGELFF
TGTGCCAGCAGTGAAACTAGCCGCCCCGGGGAGCTGTTTTTT
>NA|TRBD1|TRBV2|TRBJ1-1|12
CASSASDRGAFF
TGTGCCAGCAGTGCCTCTGACAGGGGGGCTTTCTTT
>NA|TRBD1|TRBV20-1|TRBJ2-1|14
CSADRGPYPNEQFF
TGCAGTGCCGACAGGGGGCCCTACCCTAATGAGCAGTTCTTC
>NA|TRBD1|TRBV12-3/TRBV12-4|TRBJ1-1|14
CASSPTGGNTEAFF
TGTGCCAGCAGTCCGACAGGGGGAAACACTGAAGCTTTCTTT
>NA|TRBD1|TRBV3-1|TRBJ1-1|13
CASSPGQDAEAFF
TGTGCCAGCAGTCCTGGACAGGACGCTGAAGCTTTCTTT
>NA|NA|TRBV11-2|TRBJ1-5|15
CASSLDGANNQPQHF
TGTGCCAGCAGCTTAGATGGTGCAAACAATCAGCCCCAGCATTTT
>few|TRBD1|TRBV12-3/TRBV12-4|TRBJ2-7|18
CASVSVGTGAIVTYEQYF
TGTGCCAGCGTTTCGGTGGGGACAGGGGCTATCGTTACCTACGAGCAGTACTTC
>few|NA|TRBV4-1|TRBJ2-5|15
CASSRPEAGVETQYF
TGCGCCAGCAGTCGTCCCGAGGCAGGGGTGGAGACCCAGTACTTC
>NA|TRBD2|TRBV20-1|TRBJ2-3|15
CSARSSTGGTDTQYF
TGCAGTGCTAGAAGTAGTACGGGAGGTACAGATACGCAGTATTTT
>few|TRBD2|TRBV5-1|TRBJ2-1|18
CASSLPSRLASFYNEQFF
TGCGCCAGCAGTCTCCCCTCCAGACTAGCGTCCTTCTACAATGAGCAGTTCTTC
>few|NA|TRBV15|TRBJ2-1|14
CATSRDRGAMEQFF
TGTGCCACCAGCAGAGATCGTGGAGCCATGGAGCAGTTCTTC
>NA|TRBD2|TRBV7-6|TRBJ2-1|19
CASSLRSLAWEGAYNEQFF
TGTGCCAGCAGCTTACGGAGCCTAGCGTGGGAGGGCGCCTACAATGAGCAGTTCTTC
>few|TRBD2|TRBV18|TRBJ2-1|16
CASSPLRRTSSNEQFF
TGTGCCAGCTCACCATTGAGGCGGACTAGCAGCAATGAGCAGTTCTTC
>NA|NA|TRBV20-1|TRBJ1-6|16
CSARVYPSSYNSPLHF
TGCAGTGCTAGAGTTTACCCCAGCTCCTATAATTCACCCCTCCACTTT
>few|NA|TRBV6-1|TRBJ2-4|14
CASSPRGRGNIQYF
TGTGCCAGCAGTCCCCGGGGCAGGGGAAACATTCAGTACTTC
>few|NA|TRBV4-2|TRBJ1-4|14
CASSPVGGQEKLFF
TGTGCCAGCAGCCCTGTGGGGGGGCAAGAAAAACTGTTTTTT
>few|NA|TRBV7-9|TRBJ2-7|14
CASRPNRSPYEQYF
TGTGCCAGCAGACCCAACAGGAGCCCCTACGAGCAGTACTTC
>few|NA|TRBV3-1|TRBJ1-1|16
CASSQDHGILNTEAFF
TGTGCCAGCAGCCAAGATCACGGAATTCTGAACACTGAAGCTTTCTTT
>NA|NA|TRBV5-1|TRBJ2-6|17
CASSLTGPVSGANVLTF
TGCGCCAGCAGCTTGACAGGGCCGGTATCTGGGGCCAACGTCCTGACTTTC
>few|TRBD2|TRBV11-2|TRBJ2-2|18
CASSLDRAGAGRSGELFF
TGTGCCAGCAGCTTAGACAGGGCTGGAGCGGGAAGGTCCGGGGAGCTGTTTTTT
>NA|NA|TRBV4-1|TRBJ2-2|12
CASSQDLEGLFF
TGCGCCAGCAGCCAAGATCTGGAGGGGCTGTTTTTT
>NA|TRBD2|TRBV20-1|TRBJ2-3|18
CSASPIEFGTSGTDTQYF
TGCAGTGCTAGCCCCATAGAGTTCGGGACTAGCGGGACAGATACGCAGTATTTT
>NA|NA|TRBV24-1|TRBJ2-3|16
CATSDVRQGTGDTQYF
TGTGCCACCTCTGACGTCCGGCAGGGTACGGGAGATACGCAGTATTTT
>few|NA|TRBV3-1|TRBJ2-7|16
CASSQVAGTRGLAKYF
TGTGCCAGCAGCCAAGTGGCCGGGACGAGAGGATTGGCGAAGTACTTC